A single sample is the source of the 19 T cell receptor beta chains below, sequenced in a study of blood T cell repertoires in COVID-19. Assay: immunoSEQ multiplex PCR; the TCRdb copy retains only in-frame clones and omits some. The sample lists fewer than 500,000 clones, 75% to 90% occurring once. The sample consisted of PBMCs or T cells enriched from blood (not recorded which). These receptors were collected from a woman between 18 and 30 years old who had recovered from COVID-19.

V gene TRBV7-8 combines with J gene TRBJ1-1; D remains unclear. Germline CDR1 SGHVS, CDR2 FQNEAQ. The ends were cut back, 4 bases at V and 0 bases at J, with 9 bases in the middle. The CDR3 runs to 14 residues. CDR3 bases: TGTGCCAGCAGCTCCGAGCTAATGAACACTGAAGCTTTCTTT. Its translation is CASSSELMNTEAFF.

Worth noting for this clone: The junction departs from the called germline gene at one end, perhaps through a read error. The chain is built from TRBV5-4 and TRBJ2-7; 9 positions match TRBD2. Germline-derived CDR1 and CDR2 are SGHNT and YYREEE (reference sequence). The CDR3 loop spans 13 amino acids. The CDR3 DNA follows: TGTGCCAGCAGGTTGGGACTAGCCGGCGAGCAGTACTTC. This encodes CASRLGLAGEQYF.

The J gene is TRBJ2-5, the V gene TRBV5-1; 8 bases line up with TRBD2. V lost 0 bases to trimming and J lost 4 bases; unmatched junction nucleotides: 5. The CDR3 is 15 residues long. CDR1 is SGHRS, CDR2 YFSETQ, per germline. The CDR3 DNA follows: TGCGCCAGCAGCTTGGAGGGACTAGACGGAGAGACCCAGTACTTC. Translation: CASSLEGLDGETQYF. Combining the CDR3 with reference TRBV5-1 and TRBJ2-5 gives the whole variable domain KAGVTQTPRYLIKTRGQQVTLSCSPISGHRSVSWYQQTPGQGLQFLFEYFSETQRNKGNFPGRFSGRQFSNSRSEMNVSTLELGDSALYLCASSLEGLDGETQYFGPGTRLLVL.

The CDR3 loop is CASSWQGRDTEAFF. The CDR3 DNA reads TGTGCCAGCAGCTGGCAGGGGAGGGACACTGAAGCTTTCTTT. The gene calls are TRBV11-2 and TRBJ1-1, with a tentative D call TRBD1 (6 bases). Germline assignment: CDR1 SGHAT and CDR2 FQNNGV. CDR3 length: 14 residues. V lost 4 bases, J lost 3 bases, and 12 bases lay in between. Full variable domain (rest looked up from reference TRBV11-2 and TRBJ1-1): EAGVAQSPRYKIIEKRQSVAFWCNPISGHATLYWYQQILGQGPKLLIQFQNNGVVDDSQLPKDRFSAERLKGVDSTLKIQPAKLEDSAVYLCASSWQGRDTEAFFGQGTRLTVV.

The chain joins TRBV13 to TRBJ1-4, with TRBD1 identical over 10 bases. After removal of 4 bases from V and 7 bases from J, the junction contained 6 bases not matched to a gene. CDR1 is PRHDT, CDR2 FYEKMQ, per germline (reference sequence). This CDR3 region has 15 residues. The CDR3 sequence: CASSSDRDRGEKLFF. The CDR3 bases are TGTGCCAGCAGCTCAGACCGGGACAGGGGTGAAAAACTGTTTTTT.

The V gene is TRBV12-3 or TRBV12-4, the J gene TRBJ2-1, with TRBD2 as a possible D gene (6 bases). The CDR3 runs 13 residues. The V gene lost 7 bases and the J gene lost 8 bases, with 15 bases spanning the gap. The CDR3 DNA is TGTGCCAGCAAACCCCGGGGGTGGGATGAGCAGTTCTTC. Encoded protein: CASKPRGWDEQFF.

The rearrangement uses TRBV5-5 and TRBJ1-1; D unclear. Germline assignment: CDR1 SGHKS and CDR2 YYEKEE (reference sequence). This CDR3 has 14 residues. Trimming took 2 bases from V and 0 from J, leaving 8 bases between them. CDR3 loop: CASSFSALNTEAFF. The CDR3 region has the DNA TGTGCCAGCAGCTTCAGTGCTCTGAACACTGAAGCTTTCTTT.

This chain links TRBV7-3 with TRBJ2-3, with D possibly matching TRBD2 (6 bases). Germline lookup yields CDR1 SGHTA and CDR2 FQGTGA. CDR3 size: 13 residues. The ends were cut back, 5 bases at V and 3 bases at J, with 9 bases in the middle. The CDR3 DNA reads as TGTGCCAGCAGCGTCCGGGGGACAGATACGCAGTATTTT. Its translation: CASSVRGTDTQYF.

The CDR3: CASSSYRGTGEKLFF. Here the CDR3 DNA reads TGTGCCAGCAGCTCATACAGGGGCACTGGGGAAAAACTGTTTTTT. The chain employs TRBV7-6 and TRBJ1-4, with 7 bases aligning to TRBD1. Germline V gene data show CDR1 as SGHVS and CDR2 as FNYEAQ. The CDR3 totals 15 residues. J lost 8 bases, V lost 4 bases, and 10 bases had no gene match.

The gene calls are TRBV3-1 (or the pseudogene TRBV3-2) and TRBJ2-3; tentative D call: TRBD2 (5 bases). Germline V gene sequence: CDR1 LGHDT, CDR2 YNNKEL (reference sequence). The CDR3 consists of 14 residues. The V gene lost 1 base and the J gene lost 8 bases, with 13 bases spanning the gap. CDR3 region: CASSQVMGASTQYF. DNA for the CDR3: TGTGCCAGCAGCCAAGTGATGGGAGCGAGTACGCAGTATTTT.

The rearrangement uses TRBV24-1 and TRBJ1-5; TRBD1 might be the D (6 bases). Trimming stripped 7 bases from V and 5 bases from J, with 11 bases between. Germline assignment: CDR1 KGHDR and CDR2 SFDVKD. CDR3 length: 13 residues. The CDR3 bases are TGTGCCACCAGGGATGACAGGCATCAGCCCCAGCATTTT. This encodes CATRDDRHQPQHF.

The chain carries TRBV3-1 (or the pseudogene TRBV3-2) and TRBJ2-7; 12 nucleotides align to TRBD2. CDR1 and CDR2 (germline): LGHDT, YNNKEL (reference sequence). After removal of 5 bases from V and 3 bases from J, the junction contained 5 bases not matched to a gene. The CDR3 runs 15 residues. This CDR3 reads CASSEGLAGYYEQYF. The CDR3, as DNA: TGTGCCAGCAGCGAAGGACTAGCGGGATACTACGAGCAGTACTTC.

This rearrangement joins TRBV5-1 to TRBJ1-1, with TRBD1 identical over 8 bases. V was clipped by 3 bases and J by 4 bases; unmatched bases: 5. CDR3 size: 14 residues. Per the germline V gene, CDR1 is SGHRS and CDR2 is YFSETQ. The CDR3, as DNA: TGCGCCAGCAGCTCCCAGGGGGCGAGCACTGAAGCTTTCTTT. It translates to CASSSQGASTEAFF.

This clone was counted a few times. The genes are TRBV2 and TRBJ1-4, with 10 nucleotides matching TRBD1. The CDR3 loop spans 14 amino acids. The V gene's germline CDR1 is SNHLY and CDR2 FYNNEI. V lost 7 bases to trimming and J lost 10 bases; unmatched junction nucleotides: 9. As DNA, the CDR3 is TGTGCCAGCAAGAGGGACAGGGGAACCGGAAAACTGTTTTTT. Its protein is CASKRDRGTGKLFF.

The J gene is TRBJ2-1, the V gene TRBV29-1, with 16 nucleotides matching TRBD2. The J segment lost 7 bases and the V segment lost 7 bases, leaving 10 bases of the junction unmatched. There are 16 residues in the CDR3. From germline, CDR1 is SQVTM and CDR2 ANQGSEA. The DNA of the CDR3 is TGCAGCGCTAAAGAAAGGGGACTAGCGGGGGGGAATGAGCAGTTCTTC. It is translated as CSAKERGLAGGNEQFF.

A few counts support this clone. The same CDR3 is also encoded by other DNA sequences in this sample. V is TRBV3-1 (or the pseudogene TRBV3-2) and J is TRBJ2-5; 8 positions match TRBD2. CDR1 and CDR2 (germline): LGHDT, YNNKEL (reference sequence). The CDR3 is made up of 13 amino acids. Trimming at V came to 6 bases and at J to 4 bases, leaving 4 bases not matched to a gene. CDR3 protein: CASSGTRGETQYF. In nucleotides, the CDR3 is TGTGCCAGCAGTGGGACTAGGGGAGAGACCCAGTACTTC.

This chain's CDR3 is CASRKPETGRSPLHF. CDR3 DNA: TGTGCCAGCAGGAAACCGGAGACAGGGAGATCACCCCTCCACTTT. The chain combines TRBV28 with TRBJ1-6, with 7 bases matching TRBD1. CDR1 and CDR2 from the germline V gene are MDHEN and SYDVKM. The CDR3 sequence is 15 residues long. V was clipped by 6 bases and J by 10 bases; unmatched bases: 12.

The count of this clone is one. The rearrangement uses TRBV7-8 and TRBJ1-3; tentative D call: TRBD1 (5 bases). The CDR3 length is 15 residues. The V gene's germline CDR1 is SGHVS and CDR2 FQNEAQ. V shed 5 bases and J shed 0 bases, with 11 bases lying between them. CDR3 amino acids: CASSPQGYSGNTIYF. The CDR3 DNA sequence: TGTGCCAGCAGCCCTCAGGGCTACTCTGGAAACACCATATATTTT. Filled out from reference TRBV7-8 and TRBJ1-3, the complete variable domain reads GAGVSQSPRYKVAKRGQDVALRCDPISGHVSLFWYQQALGQGPEFLTYFQNEAQLDKSGLPSDRFFAERPEGSVSTLKIQRTQQEDSAVYLCASSPQGYSGNTIYFGEGSWLTVV.

The chain has TRBV9 and TRBJ2-1, with 7 bases fitting TRBD2. J lost 3 bases, V lost 0 bases, and 6 bases had no gene match. CDR3 length: 16 amino acids. CDR1 is SGDLS, CDR2 YYNGEE, per germline. CDR3 in amino acids: CASSVELAPNYNEQFF. As DNA, the CDR3 is TGTGCCAGCAGCGTAGAACTAGCGCCAAACTACAATGAGCAGTTCTTC.